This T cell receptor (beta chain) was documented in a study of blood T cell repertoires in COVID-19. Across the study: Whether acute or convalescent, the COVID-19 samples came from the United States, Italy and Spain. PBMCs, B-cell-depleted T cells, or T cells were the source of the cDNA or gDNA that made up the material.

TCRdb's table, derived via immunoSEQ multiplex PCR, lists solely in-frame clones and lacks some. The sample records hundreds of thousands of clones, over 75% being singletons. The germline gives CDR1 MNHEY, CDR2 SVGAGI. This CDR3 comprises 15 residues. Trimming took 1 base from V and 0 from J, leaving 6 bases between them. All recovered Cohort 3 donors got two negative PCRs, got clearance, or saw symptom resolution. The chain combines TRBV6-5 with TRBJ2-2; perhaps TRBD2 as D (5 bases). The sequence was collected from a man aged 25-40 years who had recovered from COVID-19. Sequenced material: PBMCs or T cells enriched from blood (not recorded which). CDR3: CASSYYSANTGELFF. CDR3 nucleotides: TGTGCCAGCAGTTACTATAGCGCGAACACCGGGGAGCTGTTTTTT.